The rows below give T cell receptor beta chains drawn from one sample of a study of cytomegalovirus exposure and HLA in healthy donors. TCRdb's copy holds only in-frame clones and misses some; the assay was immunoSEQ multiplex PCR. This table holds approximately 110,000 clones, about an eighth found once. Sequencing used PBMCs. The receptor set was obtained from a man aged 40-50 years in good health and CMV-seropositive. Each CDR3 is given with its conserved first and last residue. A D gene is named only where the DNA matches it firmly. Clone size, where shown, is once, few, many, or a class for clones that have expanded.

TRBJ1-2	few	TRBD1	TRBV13	TGTGCCAGCAGCCCCTCCACAGGGGGCTATGGCTACACCTTC	CASSPSTGGYGYTF
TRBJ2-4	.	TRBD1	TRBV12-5	TGTGCTAGTGCCCTTACAGGGGTGGTCAAAAACATTCAGTACTTC	CASALTGVVKNIQYF
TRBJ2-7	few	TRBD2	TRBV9	TGTGCCAGCAGCGCGGGACCGGGACTACCGACCGACGAGCAGTACTTC	CASSAGPGLPTDEQYF
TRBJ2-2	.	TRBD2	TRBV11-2	TGTGCCAGCAGCTTAAGGGGACTAGAGGGCGGGGAGCTGTTTTTT	CASSLRGLEGGELFF
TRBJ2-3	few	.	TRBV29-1	TGCAGCGTTGCCCCTAGCACAGATACGCAGTATTTT	CSVAPSTDTQYF
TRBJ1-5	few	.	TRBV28	TGTGCCAGCAGGGGAGGGGGGGGCAATCAGCCCCAGCATTTT	CASRGGGGNQPQHF
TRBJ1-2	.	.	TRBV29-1	TGCAGCGTTGAAGCCGGGACACGGGTAGGCTACACCTTC	CSVEAGTRVGYTF
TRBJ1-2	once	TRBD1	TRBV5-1	TGCGCCAGCAGCTCTGGCCGGGACAGGGTGAACTATGGCTACACCTTC	CASSSGRDRVNYGYTF
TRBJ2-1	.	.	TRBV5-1	TGCGCCAGCAGCTTGGCCTGGGGAGCTGAGCAGTTCTTC	CASSLAWGAEQFF
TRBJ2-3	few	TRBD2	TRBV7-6	TGTGCCAGCAGCGAGGGGACTAGCGGACGACTCACAGATACGCAGTATTTT	CASSEGTSGRLTDTQYF
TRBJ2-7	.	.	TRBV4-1	TGCGCCAGCAGCCAAGTGTTTTTTGGGGAGGAGCAGTACTTC	CASSQVFFGEEQYF
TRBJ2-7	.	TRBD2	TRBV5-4	TGTGCCAGCAGCCCGGGACTAGCGGCTTACACCTACGAGCAGTACTTC	CASSPGLAAYTYEQYF
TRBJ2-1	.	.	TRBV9	TGTGCCAGCAGCGGAAATCGACAGAGCTCCTACAATGAGCAGTTCTTC	CASSGNRQSSYNEQFF
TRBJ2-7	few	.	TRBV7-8	TGTGCCAGCAGCGCACATCAGGGATTACGGGTCGAGGAGCAGTACTTC	CASSAHQGLRVEEQYF
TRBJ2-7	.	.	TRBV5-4	TGTGCCAGCACATACCGGGGGAGCTCCTACGAGCAGTACTTC	CASTYRGSSYEQYF
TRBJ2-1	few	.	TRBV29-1	TGCGCCCAGGGGGGATCATCTTACAATGAGCAGTTCTTC	CAQGGSSYNEQFF
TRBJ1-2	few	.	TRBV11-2	TGTGCCAGCAGCTTAGACCAGACTAACTATGGCTACACCTTC	CASSLDQTNYGYTF
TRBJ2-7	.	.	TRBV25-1	TGTGCCAGCACCCGGGGAGACTACGAGCAGTACTTC	CASTRGDYEQYF
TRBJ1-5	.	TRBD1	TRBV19	TGTGCCAGTAGGATGGACAGGGGGCGCCTCCAGCCCCAGCATTTT	CASRMDRGRLQPQHF
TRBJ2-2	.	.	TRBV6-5	TGTGCCAGCAGTTACTCACAGGGTATCGGGGAGCTGTTTTTT	CASSYSQGIGELFF
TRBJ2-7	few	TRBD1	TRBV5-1	TGCGCCAGTACCCCGGTAGGGGGCGACCTGGACTACGAGCAGTACTTC	CASTPVGGDLDYEQYF
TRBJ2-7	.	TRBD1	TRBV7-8	TGTGCCAGCAGCTCCCCGCGACAGGGGCCAACCTACGAGCAGTACTTC	CASSSPRQGPTYEQYF
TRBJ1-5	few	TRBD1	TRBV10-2	TGCGCCAGCAGTGAGTCGGGAGCCGGGACAGGTAACAATCAGCCCCAGCATTTT	CASSESGAGTGNNQPQHF
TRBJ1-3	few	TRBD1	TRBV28	TGTGCCAGCAGCGGGACAGGGTATGCTGGAAACACCATATATTTT	CASSGTGYAGNTIYF
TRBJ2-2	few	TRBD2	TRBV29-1	TGCAGCGTTTTGGGAGGGATCCGGGACACCGGGGAGCTGTTTTTT	CSVLGGIRDTGELFF
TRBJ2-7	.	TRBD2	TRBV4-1	TGCGCCAGTGATGATGGCGGGGGGGCGAAATACGAGCAGTACTTC	CASDDGGGAKYEQYF
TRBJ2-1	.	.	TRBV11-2	TGTGCCAGCAGCTTGAGCGTCGCCGGGGGGCAGTTCTTC	CASSLSVAGGQFF
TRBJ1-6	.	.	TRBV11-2	TGTGCCAGCAGCTTATTCGGGAATAATTCACCCCTCCACTTT	CASSLFGNNSPLHF
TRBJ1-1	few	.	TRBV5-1	TGCGCCAGCAGCTTGGGTGGGGCTGACACTGAAGCTTTCTTT	CASSLGGADTEAFF
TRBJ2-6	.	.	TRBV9	TGTGCCAGCAGCGTATTAGAGGTGGAGGGTGGTGGATCTGGGGCCAACGTCCTGACTTTC	CASSVLEVEGGGSGANVLTF
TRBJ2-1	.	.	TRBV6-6	TGTGCCAGCAGTCGGGGGAGGCCCCCTAACAATGAGCAGTTCTTC	CASSRGRPPNNEQFF
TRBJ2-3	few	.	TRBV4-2	TGTGCCAGCAGCCCAGCCCAGAGGTATGATACGCAGTATTTT	CASSPAQRYDTQYF
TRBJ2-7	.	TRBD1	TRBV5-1	TGCGCCAGCAGCTTCGGACAGGGCGGTTCCTACGAGCAGTACTTC	CASSFGQGGSYEQYF
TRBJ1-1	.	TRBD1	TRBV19	TGTGCCAGTAGTGCGACTTGGGACAGGTCCATGAACACTGAAGCTTTCTTT	CASSATWDRSMNTEAFF
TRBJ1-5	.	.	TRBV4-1	TGCGCCAGCAGCCAGGGCCCAGGTCAGCCCCAGCATTTT	CASSQGPGQPQHF
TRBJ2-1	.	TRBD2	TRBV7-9	TGTGCCAGCAGCCCGACTAGCGGGAGGTCCTACAATGAGCAGTTCTTC	CASSPTSGRSYNEQFF
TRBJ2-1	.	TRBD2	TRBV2	TGTGCCAGCAGTGCTCTAGCGGGCTACAATGAGCAGTTCTTC	CASSALAGYNEQFF
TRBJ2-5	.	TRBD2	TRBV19	TGTGCCAGTAGTATAGGGAGCGGGACGGGTGGGACCCAGTACTTC	CASSIGSGTGGTQYF
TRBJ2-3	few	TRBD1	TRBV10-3	TGTGCCATCAGTGAGTCCCCGACAGGGGGTGGGTCAGATACGCAGTATTTT	CAISESPTGGGSDTQYF
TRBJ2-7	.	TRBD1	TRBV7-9	TGTGCCAGCAGCCCTCGCGGGTCCGGGACAGGGTACTCCTACGAGCAGTACTTC	CASSPRGSGTGYSYEQYF
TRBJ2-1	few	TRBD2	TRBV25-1	TGTGCCAGCAGTGATCAGCGGGGGACCTCCTACAATGAGCAGTTCTTC	CASSDQRGTSYNEQFF
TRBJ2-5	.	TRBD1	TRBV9	TGTGCCAGCAGCGTAAAGACAGGGGCAGGGGAGACCCAGTACTTC	CASSVKTGAGETQYF
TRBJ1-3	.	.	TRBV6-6	TGTGCCAGCACTGCGACAGGAGGAAACACCATATATTTT	CASTATGGNTIYF
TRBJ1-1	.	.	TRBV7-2	TGTGCCAGCAGCTTTACCCGGGGGTCGGGGACTGAAGCTTTCTTT	CASSFTRGSGTEAFF
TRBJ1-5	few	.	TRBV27	TGTGCCAGCAGCAGGGACACCGATCAGCCCCAGCATTTT	CASSRDTDQPQHF
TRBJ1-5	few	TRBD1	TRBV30	TGTGCCTGGAATCGGGGACAGGGGGACCAGCCCCAGCATTTT	CAWNRGQGDQPQHF
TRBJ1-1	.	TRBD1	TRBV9	TGTGCCAGCAGCGTAGAGGGACAGGGGGGGACTGAAGCTTTCTTT	CASSVEGQGGTEAFF
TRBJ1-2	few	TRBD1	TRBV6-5	TGTGCCAGCGGGGACAGTTCCTTCTATGGCTACACCTTC	CASGDSSFYGYTF
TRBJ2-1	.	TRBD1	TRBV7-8	TGTGCCAGCAGCTACCTGGACAGGAACAATGAGCAGTTCTTC	CASSYLDRNNEQFF